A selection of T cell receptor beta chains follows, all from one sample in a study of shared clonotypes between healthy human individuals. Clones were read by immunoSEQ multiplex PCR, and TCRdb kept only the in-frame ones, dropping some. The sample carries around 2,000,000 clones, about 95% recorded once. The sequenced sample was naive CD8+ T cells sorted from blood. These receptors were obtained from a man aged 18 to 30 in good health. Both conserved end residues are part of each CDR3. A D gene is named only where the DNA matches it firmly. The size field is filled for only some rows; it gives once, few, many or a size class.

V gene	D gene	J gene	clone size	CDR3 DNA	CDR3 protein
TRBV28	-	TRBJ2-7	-	TGTGCCAGCAGCTTCGACAGCTACGAGCAGTACTTC	CASSFDSYEQYF
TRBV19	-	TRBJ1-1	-	TGTGCCAGTAGTACAGTACCGAACACTGAAGCTTTCTTT	CASSTVPNTEAFF
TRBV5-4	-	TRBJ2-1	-	TGTGCCAGCAGCTTGCGCCACATGGATGAGCAGTTCTTC	CASSLRHMDEQFF
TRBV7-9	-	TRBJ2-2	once	TGTGCCAGCAGCTTAGTTGGGGCTTCGAACACCGGGGAGCTGTTTTTT	CASSLVGASNTGELFF
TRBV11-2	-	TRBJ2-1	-	TGTGCCAGCAGCTTAGTCGTGGGCTACAATGAGCAGTTCTTC	CASSLVVGYNEQFF
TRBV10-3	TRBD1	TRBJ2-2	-	TGTGCCGTCGGGACAGGGAACGGGGAGCTGTTTTTT	CAVGTGNGELFF
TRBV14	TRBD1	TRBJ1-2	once	TGTGCCAGCAGCGGACTTACAGGGGGCCATCCTGGCTACACCTTC	CASSGLTGGHPGYTF
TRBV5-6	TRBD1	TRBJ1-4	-	TGTGCCAGCAGCTTGGGGGAATACAGGGGAAGGGAAAAACTGTTTTTT	CASSLGEYRGREKLFF
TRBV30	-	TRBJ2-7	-	TGTGCCTGGAGTGTCTCCCGACTAGAGGACGAGCAGTACTTC	CAWSVSRLEDEQYF
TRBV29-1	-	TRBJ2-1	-	TGCAGCGTCACCTCAGGCTTGAGTCAGAATGAGCAGTTCTTC	CSVTSGLSQNEQFF
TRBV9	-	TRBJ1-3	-	TGTGCCAGCAGCCCCGTGGGGGGAAACACCATATATTTT	CASSPVGGNTIYF
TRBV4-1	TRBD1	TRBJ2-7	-	TGCGCCAGCAGCCAAGTTGCAAGCGGACAGGACATATACGAGCAGTACTTC	CASSQVASGQDIYEQYF
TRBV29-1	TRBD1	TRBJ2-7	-	TGCAGCGTTGAGGACAGGCATTCCTACGAGCAGTACTTC	CSVEDRHSYEQYF
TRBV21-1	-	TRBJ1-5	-	TGTGCCAGCAGCAAAGGTGACAGCCCCTTAGGGCCCCAGCATTTT	CASSKGDSPLGPQHF
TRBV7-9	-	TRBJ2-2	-	TGTGCCAGCAGCTTAGCGAGTGGGATCACCGGGGAGCTGTTTTTT	CASSLASGITGELFF
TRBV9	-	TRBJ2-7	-	TGTGCCAGCAGCGTCGGGAGCGCTAGCTACGAGCAGTACTTC	CASSVGSASYEQYF